This T cell receptor (beta chain) was identified in a study of CD8 T cells in Susac syndrome. It was healthy donors who served as the controls, matched for age and sex. Negative isolation was used for CD8+ and CD4+ T cells and FACS enrichment for TEMRA cells. A quantity of roughly 0.5 to 1 ug RNA underwent reverse transcription using random hexamers. Amplification of TCR beta CDR3 spanned 54 Vbeta and 13 Jbeta via immunoSEQ multiplex PCR. TCRdb called the immunoSEQ multiplex PCR reads again in MiXCR, with one record for every CDR3 protein. The table includes under 200,000 distinct CDR3 sequences, 85% to 95% detected once. V lost 0 bases, J lost 15 bases, and 18 bases lay in between. Germline V lookup: CDR1 GTSNPN, CDR2 SVGIG (reference sequence). The CDR3 is made up of 13 amino acids.

The chain has TRBV30 and TRBJ2-1, with TRBD2 as a possible D gene (6 bases). The sequence derives from a human donor in good health. The sequencing sample was made of CD4+ T cells from PBMCs. The CDR3 nucleotides are TGTGCCTGGAGTGTTGCCGGGAGTACGGGTATGTTCTTC. Amino acids: CAWSVAGSTGMFF. Using reference TRBV30 and TRBJ2-1 for the parts outside the CDR3, the full variable domain is SQTIHQWPATLVQPVGSPLSLECTVEGTSNPNLYWYRQAAGRGLQLLFYSVGIGQISSEVPQNLSASRPQDRQFILSSKKLLLSDSGFYLCAWSVAGSTGMFFGPGTRLTVL.